These 4 T cell receptor beta chains share one sample of origin, sequenced in a study of CD8+ T cells in alopecia areata. Extraction and reverse transcription of RNA yielded cDNA as the sequencing template. Libraries were prepared by immunoSEQ multiplex PCR; TCRdb keeps only in-frame clonotypes and omits some of them. The sample holds about 120,000 clones; more than 40% are singletons and the top ten take roughly 0.5%. Treatment here: oral pan-JAK inhibitor, 5-10 mg twice daily. Sequenced here: CD4+ T cells sorted from blood, sampled at week 4, from a patient treated with tofacitinib. The receptors here all came from a human donor with alopecia areata.

J is TRBJ2-3 and V is TRBV10-3; 8 positions agree with TRBD1. The V gene's germline CDR1 is ENHRY and CDR2 SYGVKD. CDR3 length: 14 amino acids. V lost 4 bases to trimming and J lost 0 bases; unmatched junction nucleotides: 0. In DNA, the CDR3 is TGTGCCATCAGTGGGGACAGGAGCACAGATACGCAGTATTTT. Amino acids: CAISGDRSTDTQYF.

As for this clone: Different DNA sequences within this sample yield the same CDR3. The J gene is TRBJ1-1, the V gene TRBV29-1; D is undetermined. The CDR3 runs 13 residues. In germline, CDR1 is SQVTM, CDR2 ANQGSEA. With 1 base removed from V and 0 bases from J, the gap between germline ends came to 6 bases. The CDR3 sequence is CSVEGLMNTEAFF. CDR3 nucleotides: TGCAGCGTTGAAGGCCTTATGAACACTGAAGCTTTCTTT.

The sample holds a few counts of this clone. This rearrangement joins TRBV6-5 to TRBJ1-2; TRBD1 is a possible D gene (5 bases). Trimming took off 2 bases at V and 7 bases at J, with 14 bases between the two ends. CDR1 is MNHEY and CDR2 is SVGAGI in the germline V gene. The CDR3 runs to 14 residues. In DNA, the CDR3 is TGTGCCAGCAGTTACGACAGTCTGCTCTCTGGCTACACCTTC. Its protein is CASSYDSLLSGYTF.

This rearrangement joins TRBV25-1 to TRBJ2-2; 8 bases map to TRBD1. Germline assignment: CDR1 MGHDK and CDR2 SYGVNS. This CDR3 is built from 14 residues. After removal of 6 bases from V and 5 bases from J, the junction contained 5 bases not matched to a gene. The CDR3, as DNA: TGTGCCAGCAGCGGACAGGGTCGAACCGGGGAGCTGTTTTTT. Translating it yields CASSGQGRTGELFF.